The rows below give T cell receptor beta chains drawn from one sample of a study of graft-versus-host responses after intestinal transplantation. Sequencing used immunoSEQ multiplex PCR; TCRdb keeps in-frame clones, though not all of them. The profile shows 40,000 or so clones, more than 80% of them singletons. The material was PBMCs, obtained approximately 100 weeks after intestinal transplantation. The source of these receptors is a human patient who received an intestinal transplant, so some T cells may come from the graft donor. The CDR3 runs from the conserved cysteine through the conserved F or W. Each record gives: J gene, clone size, V gene, CDR3 protein. Some rows mark clone size as missing; the rest say once, few, many or name a class of expanded clone.

>TRBJ1-6|NA|TRBV25-1
CASSGDRSSYNSPLHF
>TRBJ2-1|NA|TRBV10-3
CAIRPTGAAEQFF
>TRBJ1-6|NA|TRBV6-1
CASSDLDVGRSPLHF
>TRBJ1-6|NA|TRBV28
CASSFVQDNSPLHF
>TRBJ2-1|NA|TRBV4-2
CASSQGGGRNEQFF
>TRBJ1-2|NA|TRBV7-2
CASSGNTYYGYTF
>TRBJ2-5|NA|TRBV6-6
CASSATGTAQETQYF
>TRBJ2-3|NA|TRBV4-1
CASSQEGLAGGDTQYF
>TRBJ1-4|NA|TRBV6-9
CASSPTVTNEKLFF
>TRBJ2-7|NA|TRBV28
CASSLSGLGWREQYF
>NA|NA|TRBV25-1
CASSATVSTYEQYF
>TRBJ1-5|few|TRBV10-1
CASSESGQPQHF
>TRBJ2-5|NA|TRBV5-1
CASSLEGGSETQYF
>TRBJ2-5|NA|TRBV6-6
CASRIAGERETQYF
>TRBJ2-3|NA|TRBV9
CASSERAAPDTQYF
>TRBJ2-7|NA|TRBV5-4
CASSLPGLLAGEQYF
>TRBJ2-1|NA|TRBV6-4
CASSDSTGGYNEQFF
>TRBJ1-5|NA|TRBV2
CASSFRGSRYQPQHF
>TRBJ2-6|NA|TRBV18
CASSPVGRGAGANVLTF
>TRBJ1-1|NA|TRBV2
CASSEAHFGAPGQDEAFF
>TRBJ2-5|NA|TRBV5-6
CASSLSTSGVQGSAQYF
>TRBJ2-3|once|TRBV19
CASSIGTSGRVTDTQYF
>TRBJ1-2|once|TRBV10-1
CASSETAAGRANYGYTF